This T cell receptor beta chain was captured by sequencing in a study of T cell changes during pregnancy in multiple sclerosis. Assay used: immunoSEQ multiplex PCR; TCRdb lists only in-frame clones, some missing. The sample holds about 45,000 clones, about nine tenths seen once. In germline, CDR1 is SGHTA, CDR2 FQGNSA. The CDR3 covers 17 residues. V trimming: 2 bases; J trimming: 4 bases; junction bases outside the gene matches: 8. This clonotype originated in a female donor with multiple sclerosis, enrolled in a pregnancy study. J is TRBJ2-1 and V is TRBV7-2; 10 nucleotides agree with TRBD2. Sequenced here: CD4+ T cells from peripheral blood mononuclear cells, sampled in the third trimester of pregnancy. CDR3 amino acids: CASSLRSGRVGYNEQFF. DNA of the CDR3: TGTGCCAGCAGCTTAAGGAGCGGGAGGGTTGGATACAATGAGCAGTTCTTC. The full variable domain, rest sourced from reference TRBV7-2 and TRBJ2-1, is GAGVSQSPSNKVTEKGKDVELRCDPISGHTALYWYRQSLGQGLEFLIYFQGNSAPDKSGLPSDRFSAERTGGSVSTLTIQRTQQEDSAVYLCASSLRSGRVGYNEQFFGPGTRLTVL.